One sample yielded the 7 T cell receptor beta chains listed below, sequenced in a study of T-cell reconstitution after alpha-beta-depleted transplantation in children. Unique molecular identifiers were used to barcode this TCRbeta library. TCRdb itself ran the PCR reads through MiXCR, one entry per CDR3 protein. Of hundreds of thousands of distinct CDR3 sequences listed, 16% are singletons. The starting material was PBMCs from the stem cell graft donor, obtained from the stem cell graft. These receptor sequences come from a human donor who donated a stem cell graft to a child with acute myeloid leukemia.

The chain carries TRBV4-2 and TRBJ1-1; D unclear. The CDR3 extends over 15 amino acids. Germline CDR1 LGHNA, CDR2 YNFKEQ. V was cut by 2 bases and J by 1 base, with 11 bases left in between. In DNA, the CDR3 is TGTGCCAGCAGCCAACAGGTGGGTCAGAACACTGAAGCTTTCTTT. Translating gives CASSQQVGQNTEAFF.

This clonotype was counted only a few times. This chain links TRBV6-2 or TRBV6-3 with TRBJ1-2, with D possibly TRBD1 on 6 matching bases. V was trimmed by 8 bases and J by 4 bases, leaving 17 bases between them. Germline CDR1 and CDR2: MNHEY and SVGEGT. The CDR3 sequence is 14 residues long. For the CDR3, the DNA is TGTGCCAGCTCCCCACCTGACAGGACCTATGGCTACACCTTC. Translated, it gives CASSPPDRTYGYTF.

This clonotype has at least ten counts. V usage is TRBV7-2 and J usage is TRBJ1-6; D remains ambiguous. This CDR3 region has 15 residues. Germline V CDR1 and CDR2: SGHTA, FQGNSA. Deletions cut 1 base from V and 7 bases from J, with 11 bases between. CDR3 residues: CASSLDGLPNSPLHF. The CDR3 nucleotides read TGTGCCAGCAGCTTAGATGGGTTGCCGAATTCACCCCTCCACTTT. Supplemented by reference TRBV7-2 and TRBJ1-6, the full variable domain reads GAGVSQSPSNKVTEKGKDVELRCDPISGHTALYWYRQSLGQGLEFLIYFQGNSAPDKSGLPSDRFSAERTGGSVSTLTIQRTQQEDSAVYLCASSLDGLPNSPLHFGNGTRLTVT.

The V call is TRBV12-3 or TRBV12-4, the J call TRBJ1-4; no firm D call. The CDR3 runs to 11 residues. V shed 5 bases and J shed 13 bases, with 11 bases lying between them. The CDR3, as DNA: TGTGCCAGCAGTGGCGATTGGGGACTGTTTTTT. Translating it yields CASSGDWGLFF.

This clonotype was counted only a few times. The rearrangement uses TRBV7-9 and TRBJ1-3, with 9 bases fitting TRBD1. CDR1 is SEHNR, CDR2 FQNEAQ, per germline (reference sequence). The CDR3 covers 15 residues. Unmatched junction bases numbered 6, after V lost 5 bases and J lost 4 bases. CDR3 in DNA: TGTGCCAGCAGCATACAGGGGGCGCAGGGAAACACCATATATTTT. Its protein product is CASSIQGAQGNTIYF.

This clonotype was counted a few times. The chain recombines TRBV12-3 or TRBV12-4 with TRBJ2-7; maybe TRBD2 (6 bases). The germline V and J ends were trimmed by 3 bases and 2 bases, with 14 bases remaining between them. This CDR3 has 15 residues. The CDR3 DNA reads as TGTGCCAGCAGTTTTATTGCCCCGGGGGCCTACGAGCAGTACTTC. Its translation: CASSFIAPGAYEQYF.

V usage is TRBV20-1 and J usage is TRBJ2-5; maybe TRBD2 (5 bases). Between the trimmed V and J ends, which lost 3 bases and 1 base, there was a span of 12 bases. Germline CDR1 DFQATT, CDR2 SNEGSKA (reference sequence). This CDR3 is 14 amino acids long. CDR3 coding DNA: TGCAGTGCTAGGCTCGTGGGGAGCCAAGAGACCCAGTACTTC. Translated, it gives CSARLVGSQETQYF.